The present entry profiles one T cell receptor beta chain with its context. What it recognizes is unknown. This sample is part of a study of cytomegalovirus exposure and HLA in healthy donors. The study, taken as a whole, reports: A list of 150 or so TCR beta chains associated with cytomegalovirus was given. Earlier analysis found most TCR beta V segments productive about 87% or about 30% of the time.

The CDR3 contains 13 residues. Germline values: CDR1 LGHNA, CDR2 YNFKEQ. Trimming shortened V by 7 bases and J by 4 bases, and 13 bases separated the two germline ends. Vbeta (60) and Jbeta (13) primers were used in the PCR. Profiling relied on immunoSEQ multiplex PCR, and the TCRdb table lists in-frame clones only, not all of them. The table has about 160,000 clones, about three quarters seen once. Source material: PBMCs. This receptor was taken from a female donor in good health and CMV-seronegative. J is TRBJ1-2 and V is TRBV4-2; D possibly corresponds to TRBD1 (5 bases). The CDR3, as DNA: TGTGCCAGCACCCAGGGAGAGGGCTATGGCTACACCTTC. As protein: CASTQGEGYGYTF.